This T cell receptor beta chain came from a study of blood T cell repertoires in COVID-19. Study-level background: Nucleic acid was either cDNA or gDNA, and it came from T cells, B-cell-depleted T cells, or PBMCs.

How the authors handled the data: Amplified reference gene primers provided the basis for estimating nucleated cell counts. TCRdb's copy holds only in-frame clones and misses some; the assay was immunoSEQ multiplex PCR. V and J calls and clone size are given by that table; D and trimming were obtained from the DNA. The data hold fewer than 350,000 clones, with about 88% observed a single time. The V and J ends lost 7 bases and 14 bases respectively, with 23 bases between them. This CDR3 has 14 amino acids. Germline V gene sequence: CDR1 SNHLY, CDR2 FYNNEI. This receptor was identified in a woman aged 30 to 39 who had been exposed to COVID-19. The chain combines TRBV2 with TRBJ1-4; D is possibly TRBD1 (6 bases). Sequenced material: PBMCs or T cells enriched from blood (not recorded which). CDR3 coding DNA: TGTGCCAGCACCCCAGGGGCAGGGGCGAGGGGGCTGTTTTTT. It yields the protein CASTPGAGARGLFF.